The rows below give T cell receptor beta chains drawn from one sample of a study of CD8 T cells in Susac syndrome. Via MiXCR, TCRdb re-called the immunoSEQ multiplex PCR reads, giving one row per CDR3 protein. The data show about 100,000 distinct CDR3 sequences, with roughly 93% seen just once and 0.32% held by the top ten. The sequencing sample was made of CD8+ T cells from PBMCs. These receptors were collected from a human donor in good health. Both conserved end residues are part of each CDR3. Each record gives: J gene, D gene, V gene, CDR3 length, clone size, CDR3 protein, CDR3 DNA. A D gene is named only where the DNA matches it firmly. A clone size is listed for some rows: how often the clone was seen (once, few, many), or a class if it is expanded.

TRBJ1-1 TRBD1 TRBV16 15 NA CASSGDSLRNTEAFF TGTGCCAGCAGCGGGGACAGCTTACGGAACACTGAAGCTTTCTTT
TRBJ2-7 TRBD1 TRBV6-1 16 NA CASSEILSGQGYEQYF TGTGCCAGCAGTGAAATTTTGTCGGGACAGGGGTATGAGCAGTACTTC
TRBJ1-1 NA TRBV25-1 11 NA CASGMNTEAFF TGTGCCAGCGGGATGAACACTGAAGCTTTCTTT
TRBJ2-2 TRBD1 TRBV4-1 16 NA CASSQSGQGAVGELFF TGCGCCAGCAGCCAGAGCGGACAGGGGGCGGTCGGGGAGCTGTTTTTT
TRBJ2-1 NA TRBV11-2 13 NA CASSWEAHNEQFF TGTGCCAGCAGCTGGGAGGCCCACAATGAGCAGTTCTTC
TRBJ1-1 TRBD1 TRBV6-2/TRBV6-3 13 NA CAGKQGENTEAFF TGTGCCGGCAAACAGGGGGAGAACACTGAAGCTTTCTTT
TRBJ2-5 TRBD2 TRBV5-1 19 NA CASRGRLAGGPRVEETQYF TGCGCCAGCCGAGGTCGTCTAGCGGGGGGTCCCCGGGTAGAAGAGACCCAGTACTTC
TRBJ2-7 TRBD1 TRBV7-9 13 NA CASSPDRPYEQYF TGTGCCAGCAGCCCGGACAGGCCCTACGAGCAGTACTTC
TRBJ1-1 NA TRBV7-3 14 once CASSLNGLGTEAFF TGTGCCAGCAGCTTAAACGGGCTTGGAACTGAAGCTTTCTTT
TRBJ2-1 NA TRBV5-4 18 NA CASSLAVGGPSSYNEQFF TGTGCCAGCAGCTTGGCGGTTGGGGGGCCGAGCTCCTACAATGAGCAGTTCTTC
TRBJ1-2 TRBD1 TRBV2 16 NA CASSLQLQGSTMGYTF TGTGCCAGCAGCCTCCAATTACAGGGGTCGACGATGGGCTACACCTTC
TRBJ2-7 TRBD1 TRBV7-6 14 once CASTGTGNSYEQYF TGTGCCAGCACCGGGACAGGGAACTCCTACGAGCAGTACTTC
TRBJ1-2 TRBD1 TRBV5-1 19 NA CASSLHKGTGGEIIYGYTF TGCGCCAGCAGCTTGCATAAGGGGACAGGGGGCGAAATAATCTATGGCTACACCTTC
TRBJ1-4 NA TRBV30 13 NA CAWSDRTNEKLFF TGTGCCTGGAGTGACCGCACTAATGAAAAACTGTTTTTT
TRBJ2-4 NA TRBV7-9 12 once CASTLLMDIQYF TGTGCCAGCACCCTCTTGATGGACATTCAGTACTTC
TRBJ1-4 NA TRBV4-1 11 once CASSQDWKLFF TGCGCCAGCAGCCAAGATTGGAAACTGTTTTTT
TRBJ1-2 TRBD1 TRBV19 13 NA CASSPGTARGYTF TGTGCCAGTAGTCCCGGGACAGCCAGAGGCTACACCTTC
TRBJ1-4 TRBD1 TRBV15 16 NA CATSRRDRDPNEKLFF TGTGCCACCAGCAGAAGGGACAGGGACCCTAATGAAAAACTGTTTTTT
TRBJ2-3 NA TRBV20-1 14 NA CSAREARSTDTQYF TGCAGTGCTAGAGAGGCCAGGAGCACAGATACGCAGTATTTT
TRBJ1-1 NA TRBV13 15 NA CASSGPRGTGTEAFF TGTGCCAGCAGCGGACCGAGGGGGACGGGCACTGAAGCTTTCTTT
TRBJ1-1 TRBD1 TRBV20-1 17 NA CSARDRRQGEFGTEAFF TGCAGTGCTAGAGATCGAAGACAGGGGGAATTTGGCACTGAAGCTTTCTTT
TRBJ2-7 NA TRBV28 14 once CASSEATAWHEQYF TGTGCCAGCAGTGAGGCCACGGCCTGGCACGAGCAGTACTTC
TRBJ1-2 NA TRBV19 14 NA CASSYAPGGYGYTF TGTGCCAGTAGCTATGCACCGGGAGGCTATGGCTACACCTTC
TRBJ1-5 TRBD1 TRBV6-2/TRBV6-3 18 NA CASSYSRQGGDSNQPQHF TGTGCCAGCAGTTACTCGCGACAGGGAGGGGATAGCAATCAGCCCCAGCATTTT
TRBJ1-1 NA TRBV29-1 10 NA CSVGGTEAFF TGCAGCGTTGGGGGCACTGAAGCTTTCTTT
TRBJ2-2 TRBD1 TRBV6-5 14 NA CASSAGTDTGELFF TGTGCCAGCAGCGCCGGGACAGACACCGGGGAGCTGTTTTTT
TRBJ1-2 TRBD1 TRBV2 14 NA CASSYTGTGDGYTF TGTGCCAGCAGTTACACCGGGACAGGGGATGGCTACACCTTC
TRBJ2-7 NA TRBV29-1 13 NA CSVEVPSSYEQYF TGCAGCGTTGAAGTTCCCAGCTCCTACGAGCAGTACTTC
TRBJ1-6 TRBD1 TRBV9 14 NA CASSAGQYNSPLHF TGTGCCAGCAGCGCGGGACAGTATAATTCACCCCTCCACTTT
TRBJ2-5 NA TRBV25-1 12 NA CASSEWGETQYF TGTGCCAGCAGTGAATGGGGAGAGACCCAGTACTTC
TRBJ2-4 TRBD1 TRBV23-1 18 NA CASSQSGTGETAKNIQYF TGCGCCAGCAGTCAATCCGGGACAGGGGAAACGGCCAAAAACATTCAGTACTTC
TRBJ2-7 TRBD1 TRBV13 20 NA CASSLSLGDRASFYSYEQYF TGTGCCAGCAGCTTATCACTAGGGGACAGGGCTTCCTTTTACTCCTACGAGCAGTACTTC
TRBJ2-5 NA TRBV7-9 13 NA CASSLDGRETQYF TGTGCCAGCAGCTTAGACGGGAGAGAGACCCAGTACTTC
TRBJ2-3 TRBD2 TRBV3-1 14 NA CASSPGGTTDTQYF TGTGCCAGCAGCCCCGGGGGGACCACAGATACGCAGTATTTT
TRBJ2-7 NA TRBV12-3/TRBV12-4 12 NA CASTSKPYEQYF TGTGCCAGCACCTCGAAGCCCTACGAGCAGTACTTC
TRBJ1-1 NA TRBV29-1 15 NA CSVHTDSGMNTEAFF TGCAGCGTTCACACAGACTCTGGGATGAACACTGAAGCTTTCTTT
TRBJ2-1 TRBD2 TRBV29-1 14 NA CSVGGRGEDNEQFF TGCAGCGTTGGGGGTCGGGGGGAGGACAATGAGCAGTTCTTC
TRBJ2-3 TRBD2 TRBV3-1 18 NA CASSQDRSSGDSTDTQYF TGTGCCAGCAGCCAAGATCGATCGAGCGGGGACAGCACAGATACGCAGTATTTT
TRBJ2-7 NA TRBV7-8 14 NA CASSLSGSNYEQYF TGTGCCAGCAGCTTATCCGGGTCGAACTACGAGCAGTACTTC
TRBJ1-3 NA TRBV23-1 18 NA CASSRSGSTDQIGNTIYF TGCGCCAGCAGTCGGAGTGGTTCGACAGACCAGATTGGAAACACCATATATTTT
TRBJ2-1 TRBD2 TRBV27 16 NA CASSPRLAGDHNEQFF TGTGCCAGCAGTCCGCGACTAGCGGGGGACCACAATGAGCAGTTCTTC
TRBJ2-3 TRBD2 TRBV4-2 22 NA CASSQDPVFASGGETSTDTQYF TGTGCCAGCAGCCAAGATCCGGTTTTTGCTAGCGGGGGAGAAACTAGCACAGATACGCAGTATTTT
TRBJ2-7 TRBD1 TRBV4-1 13 NA CASSPGQGVEQYF TGCGCCAGCAGCCCCGGACAGGGGGTAGAGCAGTACTTC
TRBJ2-7 TRBD1 TRBV5-4 17 NA CASSLDPVRQGADEQYF TGTGCCAGCAGCTTGGACCCCGTTCGACAGGGGGCGGACGAGCAGTACTTC
TRBJ2-3 NA TRBV13 17 NA CASSFREASETTDTQYF TGTGCCAGCAGCTTCAGGGAGGCTTCTGAGACCACAGATACGCAGTATTTT
TRBJ2-2 TRBD2 TRBV15 19 NA CATSRIAGGREPNTGELFF TGTGCCACCAGCAGAATAGCGGGGGGGCGTGAACCGAACACCGGGGAGCTGTTTTTT
TRBJ2-7 NA TRBV19 13 NA CASSTVYTYEQYF TGTGCCAGTAGTACGGTCTATACCTACGAGCAGTACTTC
TRBJ2-7 TRBD1 TRBV29-1 12 NA CSVESDRAEQYF TGCAGCGTTGAATCCGACAGGGCCGAGCAGTACTTC
TRBJ2-7 NA TRBV29-1 13 NA CSVQGNSVYEQYF TGCAGCGTCCAGGGGAACAGTGTCTACGAGCAGTACTTC
TRBJ1-1 NA TRBV20-1 13 NA CSALTGANTEAFF TGCAGTGCTCTGACAGGAGCGAACACTGAAGCTTTCTTT
TRBJ1-1 NA TRBV11-2 14 NA CASSADTTNTEAFF TGTGCCAGCAGCGCAGACACCACGAACACTGAAGCTTTCTTT
TRBJ1-5 TRBD1 TRBV2 16 NA CASSKTGTGFNQPQHF TGTGCCAGCAGTAAGACCGGGACAGGGTTCAATCAGCCCCAGCATTTT
TRBJ1-5 NA TRBV25-1 16 NA CASSEYFPDHNQPQHF TGTGCCAGCAGTGAATATTTTCCTGATCACAATCAGCCCCAGCATTTT
TRBJ2-1 TRBD2 TRBV28 17 NA CASSGRILAGPTYEQFF TGTGCCAGCAGTGGCCGTATACTAGCGGGACCAACATATGAGCAGTTCTTC
TRBJ1-5 NA TRBV5-1 15 NA CASSLAGVSNQPQHF TGCGCCAGCAGCTTGGCGGGAGTTAGCAATCAGCCCCAGCATTTT